This TCR beta chain came from a study of shared clonotypes between healthy human individuals. The CDR3 runs 12 residues. Germline CDR1 reads MNHEY; CDR2 reads SMNVEV (reference sequence). Trimming shortened V by 6 bases and J by 1 base, and 6 bases separated the two germline ends. The repertoire was sequenced with immunoSEQ multiplex PCR; TCRdb's copy has only in-frame clones and lacks some. The data show roughly 680,000 clones, around 70% seen once. Every donor, a Caucasian adult, lived in Nashville, Tennessee. The sample was memory CD4+ T cells sorted from blood. Indicated subset: CD45RA-negative fraction. The clonotype comes from a woman aged 25 to 39 in good health. The chain links TRBV27 to TRBJ1-1; D is undetermined. CDR3 protein: CASRTQNTEAFF. The CDR3 coding sequence is TGTGCCAGCAGGACACAGAACACTGAAGCTTTCTTT.